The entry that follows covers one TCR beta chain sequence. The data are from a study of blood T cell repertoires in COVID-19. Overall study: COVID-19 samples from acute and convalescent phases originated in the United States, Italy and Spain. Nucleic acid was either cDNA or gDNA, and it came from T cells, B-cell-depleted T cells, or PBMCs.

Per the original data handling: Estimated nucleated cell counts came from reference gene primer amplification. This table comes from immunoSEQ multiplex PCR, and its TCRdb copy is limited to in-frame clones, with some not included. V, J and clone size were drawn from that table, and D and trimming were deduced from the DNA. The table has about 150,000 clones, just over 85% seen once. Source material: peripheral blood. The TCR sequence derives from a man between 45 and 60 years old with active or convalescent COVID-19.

The CDR3 DNA reads TGTGCCAGCAGAATCGGGAGGGCTGATGAGCAGTTCTTC. Amino acids: CASRIGRADEQFF. J is TRBJ2-1 and V is TRBV28; 8 bases are shared with TRBD2. The CDR3 loop spans 13 amino acids. Germline V gene lookup returns CDR1 MDHEN and CDR2 SYDVKM. The trim removed 6 bases at V and 8 bases at J, leaving 6 bases unmatched.